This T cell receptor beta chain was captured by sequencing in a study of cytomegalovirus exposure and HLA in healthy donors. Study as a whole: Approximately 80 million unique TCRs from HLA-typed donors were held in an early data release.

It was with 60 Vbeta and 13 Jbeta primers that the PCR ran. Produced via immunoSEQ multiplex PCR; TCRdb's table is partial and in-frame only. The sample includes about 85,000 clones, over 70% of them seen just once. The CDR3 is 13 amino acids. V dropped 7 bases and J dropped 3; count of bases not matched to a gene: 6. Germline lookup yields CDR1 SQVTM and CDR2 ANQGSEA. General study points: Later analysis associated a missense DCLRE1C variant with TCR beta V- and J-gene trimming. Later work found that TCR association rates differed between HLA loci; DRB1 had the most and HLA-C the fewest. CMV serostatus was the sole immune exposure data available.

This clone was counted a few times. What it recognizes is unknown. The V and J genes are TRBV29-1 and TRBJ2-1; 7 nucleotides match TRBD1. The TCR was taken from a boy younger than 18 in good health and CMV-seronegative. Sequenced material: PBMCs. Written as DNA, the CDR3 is TGCAGCGCCGACAGGGTACTCTACAATGAGCAGTTCTTC. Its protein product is CSADRVLYNEQFF.